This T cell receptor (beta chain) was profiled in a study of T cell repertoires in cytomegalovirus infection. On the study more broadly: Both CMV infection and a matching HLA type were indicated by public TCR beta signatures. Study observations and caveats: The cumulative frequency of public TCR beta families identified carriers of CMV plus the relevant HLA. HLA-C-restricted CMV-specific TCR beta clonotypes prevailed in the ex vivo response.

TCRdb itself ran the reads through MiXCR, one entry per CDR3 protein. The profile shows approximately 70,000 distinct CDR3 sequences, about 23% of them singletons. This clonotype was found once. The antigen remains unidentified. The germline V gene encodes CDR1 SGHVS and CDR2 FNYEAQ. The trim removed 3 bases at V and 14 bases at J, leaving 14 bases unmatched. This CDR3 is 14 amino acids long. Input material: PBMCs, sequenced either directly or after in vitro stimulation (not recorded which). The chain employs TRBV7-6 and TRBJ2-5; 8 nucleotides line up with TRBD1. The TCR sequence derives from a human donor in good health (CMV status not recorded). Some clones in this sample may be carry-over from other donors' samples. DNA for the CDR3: TGTGCCAGCAGCTTGGCGGACAGGGTGTATAATCCCTACTTC. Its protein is CASSLADRVYNPYF. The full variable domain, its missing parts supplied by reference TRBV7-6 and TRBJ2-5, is GAGVSQSPRYKVTKRGQDVALRCDPISGHVSLYWYRQALGQGPEFLTYFNYEAQQDKSGLPNDRFSAERPEGSISTLTIQRTEQRDSAMYRCASSLADRVYNPYFGPGTRLLVL.